The 17 T cell receptor beta chains reported below all come from one sample, sequenced in a study of cytomegalovirus exposure and HLA in healthy donors. PCR was performed using 60 Vbeta and 13 Jbeta primers. Sequenced by immunoSEQ multiplex PCR; TCRdb stores in-frame clones only, minus some. Of about 160,000 clones in the sample, around 69% were seen once. Sequenced: PBMCs. The receptors shown here come from a woman in her 30s in good health and CMV-seronegative.

V usage is TRBV10-3 and J usage is TRBJ1-2; D unresolved. Germline V CDR1 and CDR2: ENHRY, SYGVKD. Deletions cut 0 bases from V and 4 bases from J, with 9 bases between. This CDR3 contains 14 residues. CDR3 nucleotide sequence: TGTGCCATCAGTGAGTCGAACAGCCCCTATGGCTACACCTTC. Encoded protein: CAISESNSPYGYTF.

With respect to this clone: The germline gene is not matched at one end of the junction; a read error may be the cause. The sample carries other DNA sequences with the same CDR3. The chain combines TRBV19 with TRBJ2-5; the D gene is possibly TRBD1 (5 bases). CDR1 and CDR2 (germline): LNHDA, SQIVND (reference sequence). This CDR3 comprises 16 residues. DNA of the CDR3: TGTGCCAGCAGTATGGTGACAGCCTCGTACCGAGAGACCCAGTACTTC. The encoded protein is CASSMVTASYRETQYF.

This clone was seen only a few times. CDR3 amino acids: CASTRTPPFYEQYF. DNA of the CDR3: TGTGCCAGCACCCGCACTCCCCCCTTCTACGAGCAGTACTTC. V and J are TRBV28 and TRBJ2-7; D call uncertain. The CDR3 loop spans 14 amino acids. V was pared by 7 bases and J by 3 bases, with 16 bases between. The germline V gene encodes CDR1 MDHEN and CDR2 SYDVKM.

The chain joins TRBV21-1 to TRBJ2-5; the table calls TRBD2, which could not be checked here. The end of the DNA is better explained by TRBJ2-7, so the J call may be wrong. TRBV21-1 is a pseudogene segment. This CDR3 has 12 amino acids. CDR3 nucleotide sequence: TGTGCCAGCAGCTGGAGCTCCTACGAGCAGTACTTC. Its protein is CASSWSSYEQYF.

In its sample, this clone was seen once. As DNA, the CDR3 is TGTGCCAGCAGTCCGACAGGGACCTATGGCTACACCTTC. Its translation is CASSPTGTYGYTF. The rearrangement uses TRBV28 and TRBJ1-2, with 7 bases fitting TRBD1. V shed 5 bases and J 4 bases; nucleotides not matched to a gene: 4. There are 13 residues in the CDR3. Germline V gene data show CDR1 as MDHEN and CDR2 as SYDVKM.

This sequence joins TRBV5-1 and TRBJ2-5; perhaps TRBD2 as D (6 bases). Trimming took off 4 bases at V and 5 bases at J, with 15 bases between the two ends. The length of the CDR3 is 14 residues. The V gene's germline CDR1 is SGHRS and CDR2 YFSETQ. The CDR3 DNA follows: TGCGCCAGCAGCGCCCTGGGGGGTATGGAGACCCAGTACTTC. Translating gives CASSALGGMETQYF.

This clone was observed a few times. The rearrangement joins TRBV29-1 to TRBJ2-1; TRBD2 matches at 9 bases. The CDR3 loop spans 16 amino acids. Germline V gene lookup returns CDR1 SQVTM and CDR2 ANQGSEA. V lost 0 bases, J lost 4 bases, and 7 bases stayed unmatched. CDR3 sequence: CSVEDGERGAYNEQFF. CDR3 DNA sequence: TGCAGCGTTGAAGATGGGGAGCGGGGGGCTTACAATGAGCAGTTCTTC.

This clone was observed a few times. The chain uses TRBV30 and TRBJ1-5, with a possible D match to TRBD1 (5 bases). The CDR3 spans 14 residues. V was cut by 4 bases and J by 6 bases, with 16 bases left in between. The germline V gene has CDR1 GTSNPN and CDR2 SVGIG (reference sequence). The CDR3 DNA is TGTGCCTGGAATCCCAAAGGAGGGACTCAGCCCCAGCATTTT. Translating gives CAWNPKGGTQPQHF.

This rearrangement joins TRBV7-3 to TRBJ1-2; TRBD1 is a possible D gene (6 bases). There are 15 residues in the CDR3. The V gene lost 3 bases and the J gene lost 2 bases, with 13 bases spanning the gap. Per the germline V gene, CDR1 is SGHTA and CDR2 is FQGTGA. The CDR3 coding sequence is TGTGCCAGCAGCTTCCACCCAGACAGGAACTATGGCTACACCTTC. Amino acid sequence: CASSFHPDRNYGYTF.

This clone showed up just once. V and J are TRBV15 and TRBJ2-7; possible D gene TRBD2, 6 bases. The CDR3 runs to 14 residues. The germline V and J ends were trimmed by 2 bases and 2 bases, with 10 bases remaining between them. Germline CDR1 is LNHNV and CDR2 is YYDKDF (reference sequence). The CDR3 DNA reads TGTGCCACCAGCAGATCCAGGGAGGCCTACGAGCAGTACTTC. This sequence encodes CATSRSREAYEQYF.

V usage is TRBV25-1 and J usage is TRBJ2-1; no reliable D call. CDR3 size: 14 residues. The germline V and J ends were trimmed by 3 bases and 7 bases, with 13 bases remaining between them. CDR1 and CDR2 (germline): MGHDK, SYGVNS. This CDR3 is CASSEFSVGNEQFF. The CDR3 DNA reads TGTGCCAGCAGTGAGTTCAGCGTCGGGAATGAGCAGTTCTTC.

The rearrangement uses TRBV6-1 and TRBJ1-2, with D uncertain. V was pared by 5 bases and J by 2 bases, with 15 bases between. Looked up from germline, CDR1 is MNHNS and CDR2 is SASEGT. The CDR3 extends over 15 amino acids. CDR3 amino acids: CASSSGSLPNYGYTF. For the CDR3, the DNA is TGTGCCAGCAGTTCCGGGTCGTTACCAAACTATGGCTACACCTTC.

The chain has TRBV2 and TRBJ2-7; 9 nucleotides line up with TRBD2. The CDR3 has 17 amino acids. Germline lookup yields CDR1 SNHLY and CDR2 FYNNEI. With 1 base clipped from V and 1 base from J, the junction kept 8 bases outside the gene matches. For the CDR3, the DNA is TGTGCCAGCAGTGAAGAAGGGTGGACTAGCGAATCCTACGAGCAGTACTTC. Its translation: CASSEEGWTSESYEQYF. The full variable domain, in which reference TRBV2 and TRBJ2-7 provide the parts outside the CDR3, is EPEVTQTPSHQVTQMGQEVILRCVPISNHLYFYWYRQILGQKVEFLVSFYNNEISEKSEIFDDQFSVERPDGSNFTLKIRSTKLEDSAMYFCASSEEGWTSESYEQYFGPGTRLTVT.

This clone appeared once. The rearrangement uses TRBV7-9 and TRBJ2-7, with D possibly TRBD2 on 5 matching bases. The CDR3 totals 13 residues. V lost 3 bases and J 3 bases, leaving 9 bases between the germline ends. In germline, CDR1 is SEHNR, CDR2 FQNEAQ (reference sequence). CDR3 nucleotide sequence: TGTGCCAGCAGCTTCCGGGGAGACTACGAGCAGTACTTC. Translated: CASSFRGDYEQYF.

The CDR3 sequence: CATCPDWRQETQYF. In nucleotides, the CDR3 is TGTGCCACCTGTCCAGACTGGAGACAAGAGACCCAGTACTTC. The chain links TRBV27 to TRBJ2-5; no clear D. This CDR3 is 14 amino acids long. The germline V gene encodes CDR1 MNHEY and CDR2 SMNVEV (reference sequence). Trimming stripped 10 bases from V and 2 bases from J, with 17 bases between.

The V gene is TRBV5-1, the J gene TRBJ2-7; 7 nucleotides match TRBD2. The CDR3 runs 14 residues. Losses at the gene ends were 0 bases for V and 1 base for J; bases not matched to a gene: 1. Germline V gene lookup returns CDR1 SGHRS and CDR2 YFSETQ. The CDR3 nucleotides read TGCGCCAGCAGCTTGGAGCGGGGTTCCTACGAGCAGTACTTC. This encodes CASSLERGSYEQYF.

The V gene is TRBV7-6, the J gene TRBJ2-5; tentative D call: TRBD1 (6 bases). The DNA end is more similar to TRBJ2-7, so the J call may be wrong. The CDR3 extends over 13 amino acids. Germline V gives CDR1 SGHVS, CDR2 FNYEAQ. CDR3 in amino acids: CASSPTGSYEQYF. CDR3 nucleotides: TGTGCCAGCAGTCCCACAGGGTCCTACGAGCAGTACTTC.